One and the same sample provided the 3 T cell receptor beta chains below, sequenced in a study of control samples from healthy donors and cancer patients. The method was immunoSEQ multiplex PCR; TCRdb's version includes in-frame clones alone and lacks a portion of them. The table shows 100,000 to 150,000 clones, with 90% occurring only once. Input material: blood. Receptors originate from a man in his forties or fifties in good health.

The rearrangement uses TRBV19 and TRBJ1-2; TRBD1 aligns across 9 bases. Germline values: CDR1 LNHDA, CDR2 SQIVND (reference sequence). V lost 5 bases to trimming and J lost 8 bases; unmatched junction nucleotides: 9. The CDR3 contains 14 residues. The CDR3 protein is CASSVRGTGSGYTF. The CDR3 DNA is TGTGCCAGTAGTGTCCGGGGGACAGGGAGCGGCTACACCTTC.

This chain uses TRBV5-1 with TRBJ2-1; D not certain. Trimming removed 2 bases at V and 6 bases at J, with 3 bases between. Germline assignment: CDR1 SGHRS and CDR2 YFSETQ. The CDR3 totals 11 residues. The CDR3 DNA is TGCGCCAGCAGCTTTTCCAATGAGCAGTTCTTC. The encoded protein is CASSFSNEQFF.

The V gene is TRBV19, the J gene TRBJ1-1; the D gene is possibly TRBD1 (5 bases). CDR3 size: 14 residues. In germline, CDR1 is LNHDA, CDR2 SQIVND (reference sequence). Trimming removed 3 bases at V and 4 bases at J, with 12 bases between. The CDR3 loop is CASSIEGLGTEAFF. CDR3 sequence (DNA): TGTGCCAGTAGTATTGAGGGGCTGGGCACTGAAGCTTTCTTT.